Described below is a single T cell receptor (beta chain) sequence and its context. As yet, its antigen is unknown. Only in-frame clones appear in the TCRdb table, and some are missing; sequencing was by immunoSEQ multiplex PCR. The table records about 18,000 clones, about 92% of them present only once. CDR1 is SGDLS, CDR2 YYNGEE, per germline. V was cut by 0 bases and J by 3 bases, with 9 bases left in between. The CDR3 runs to 14 residues. These data are taken from a study of lymphopenia after photon versus proton radiotherapy. Study-wide findings and caveats: After the lymphocyte nadir, photon-treated repertoires showed oligoclonal expansion, especially of CD8+ Temra cells.

The TCR originated in a middle-aged woman with cholangiocarcinoma. The chain couples TRBV9 to TRBJ1-1; D is uncertain. The sequences come from peripheral blood, collected from a patient treated with photon-based radiotherapy. The CDR3: CASSVDIGDTEAFF. For the CDR3, the DNA is TGTGCCAGCAGCGTAGATATCGGGGACACTGAAGCTTTCTTT.